This T cell receptor (beta chain) was sequenced for a study of vaccination and CD4 T cells after COVID-19. The overall study: Post-diagnosis, post-COVID samples were collected after a median around 97 days, ranging 35 to 161.

Sequence data for DNA of cultured CD4+ T cells were generated by the Oncomine TCR Beta short-read assay. TCRdb re-analysed the PCR reads in MiXCR, keeping a single row per CDR3 protein. The sample gives approximately 9,300 distinct CDR3 sequences, about 55% of which show up once; around 17% is in the top ten. This clonotype was detected only a few times. Its antigen is not identified. Treatment: approximately nine-day PBMC culture with coronavirus spike peptide pools or control peptides (ViraFEST assay). Points from the study as a whole: A nonsignificant rise from roughly 21 to 40 was seen in the median number of SARS-CoV-2-reactive clonotypes.

Trimming took 7 bases from V and 8 from J; bases not matched to a gene: 13. CDR1 MNHNS and CDR2 SASEGT come from the germline V gene. The CDR3 extends over 14 amino acids. The genes are TRBV6-1 and TRBJ1-2, with TRBD1 matching over 7 bases. Sample: CD4+ T cells from blood, cultured in vitro. This sequence was found in a human donor who had recovered from COVID-19. DNA of the CDR3: TGTGCCAGCAAGTCGACAGGGAGTGTAAGCGGCTACACCTTC. This gives the protein CASKSTGSVSGYTF.